These 24 T cell receptor beta chains came from one sample sequenced in a study of cytomegalovirus exposure and HLA in healthy donors. Amplification used 60 Vbeta primers and 13 Jbeta primers. Repertoires were generated with immunoSEQ multiplex PCR, while TCRdb's copy carries only in-frame clones and drops some. Its table records just under 80,000 clones. The sequencing input was PBMCs. All receptors come from a man aged 18 to 30 in good health and CMV-seropositive.

For this clone: The identical CDR3 is also encoded by other nucleotide sequences in the sample. The J gene is TRBJ2-4, the V gene TRBV6-1, with 11 bases matching TRBD2. The CDR3 is 15 residues long. The germline CDR1 and CDR2 sequences are MNHNS and SASEGT. With 5 bases clipped from V and 8 bases from J, the junction kept 8 bases outside the gene matches. This CDR3 is CASSIAGGPQHIQYF. The CDR3 nucleotides are TGTGCCAGCAGTATAGCGGGAGGGCCCCAGCACATTCAGTACTTC.

Regarding this clone: The junction departs from germline at one end; a sequencing error may be responsible. The V call is TRBV6-1, the J call TRBJ2-2; weak D call: TRBD1 (5 bases). The CDR3 extends over 15 amino acids. Germline CDR1 is MNHNS and CDR2 is SASEGT. CDR3 bases: TGTGCCAGCAGTGTCGGTTCAGGGAACGCCGGGGAGCTGTTTTTT. Residues: CASSVGSGNAGELFF.

V is TRBV27 and J is TRBJ1-2; a weak D match, TRBD1 (6 bases). The CDR3 runs 14 residues. Trimming pared 3 bases from V and 2 bases from J, leaving 10 bases between. From germline, CDR1 is MNHEY and CDR2 SMNVEV (reference sequence). For the CDR3, the DNA is TGTGCCAGCAGTTTCAGGCAGGGGAACTATGGCTACACCTTC. Encoded protein: CASSFRQGNYGYTF.

The chain links TRBV5-6 to TRBJ2-3; 10 positions agree with TRBD2. V was clipped by 0 bases and J by 14 bases; unmatched bases: 6. This CDR3 region has 13 residues. Looked up from germline, CDR1 is SGHDT and CDR2 is YYEEEE. In DNA, the CDR3 is TGTGCCAGCAGCTTGGGACTAGCGGGCCTTAGGTATTTT. It is translated as CASSLGLAGLRYF.

The gene calls are TRBV5-1 and TRBJ1-2, with D hard to call. Trimming pared 5 bases from V and 4 bases from J, leaving 18 bases between. This CDR3 contains 15 residues. From germline, CDR1 is SGHRS and CDR2 YFSETQ. The CDR3 DNA reads as TGCGCCAGCAGTCCGAATGTACGGGAGGGCTATGGCTACACCTTC. This sequence encodes CASSPNVREGYGYTF.

V usage is TRBV28 and J usage is TRBJ2-1; D gene ambiguous. CDR1 MDHEN and CDR2 SYDVKM come from the germline V gene. Trimming stripped 3 bases from V and 5 bases from J, with 14 bases between. The CDR3 is 15 amino acids. CDR3 sequence reads: CASSFESSQHNEQFF. The CDR3 nucleotides are TGTGCCAGCAGTTTCGAGTCTAGTCAGCACAATGAGCAGTTCTTC.

This chain links TRBV4-1 with TRBJ2-5; perhaps TRBD2 as D (5 bases). Germline values: CDR1 MGHRA, CDR2 YSYEKL. This CDR3 has 15 residues. With 2 bases removed from V and 1 base from J, the gap between germline ends came to 11 bases. The CDR3 coding sequence is TGCGCCAGCAGCCAACGGGGAGTACCCCAAGAGACCCAGTACTTC. This gives the protein CASSQRGVPQETQYF.

CDR3 protein: CASSITEANTEAFF. The CDR3 DNA is TGTGCCAGTAGTATCACGGAGGCCAACACTGAAGCTTTCTTT. The genes are TRBV19 and TRBJ1-1; D uncertain. The CDR3 totals 14 residues. V lost 3 bases to trimming and J lost 2 bases, with 10 bases between them. In germline, CDR1 is LNHDA, CDR2 SQIVND (reference sequence).

The genes are TRBV30 and TRBJ2-1; TRBD1 aligns across 8 bases. Germline CDR1 is GTSNPN and CDR2 is SVGIG (reference sequence). J lost 2 bases, V lost 4 bases, and 1 base had no gene match. This CDR3 is 13 amino acids long. The CDR3 DNA reads as TGTGCCTGGACAGGGGGCGCCTACAATGAGCAGTTCTTC. Translating it yields CAWTGGAYNEQFF. Complete variable domain (other parts from reference TRBV30 and TRBJ2-1): SQTIHQWPATLVQPVGSPLSLECTVEGTSNPNLYWYRQAAGRGLQLLFYSVGIGQISSEVPQNLSASRPQDRQFILSSKKLLLSDSGFYLCAWTGGAYNEQFFGPGTRLTVL.

This chain links TRBV5-1 with TRBJ1-4; a weak D match, TRBD1 (5 bases). The length of the CDR3 is 12 residues. The V end was cut by 1 base, the J end by 7 bases, with 5 bases between. Germline CDR1 and CDR2: SGHRS and YFSETQ. CDR3 sequence (DNA): TGCGCCAGCAGCTTGAGGGGTGAAAAACTGTTTTTT. As protein: CASSLRGEKLFF. The full variable domain, with the rest looked up from reference TRBV5-1 and TRBJ1-4, is KAGVTQTPRYLIKTRGQQVTLSCSPISGHRSVSWYQQTPGQGLQFLFEYFSETQRNKGNFPGRFSGRQFSNSRSEMNVSTLELGDSALYLCASSLRGEKLFFGSGTQLSVL.

The J gene is TRBJ1-6, the V gene TRBV19; the D gene is possibly TRBD1 (6 bases). Germline V gene data show CDR1 as LNHDA and CDR2 as SQIVND (reference sequence). The length of the CDR3 is 13 residues. V lost 6 bases and J 8 bases, leaving 11 bases between the germline ends. The CDR3 loop reads CASRRTDDSPLHF. CDR3 in DNA: TGTGCCAGTAGGCGGACAGATGATTCACCCCTCCACTTT.

The chain combines TRBV7-2 with TRBJ2-5; tentative D call: TRBD1 (5 bases). This CDR3 is 13 amino acids long. V lost 2 bases to trimming and J lost 4 bases, with 8 bases between them. Looked up from germline, CDR1 is SGHTA and CDR2 is FQGNSA. CDR3 amino acids: CASSLRQLETQYF. The CDR3 bases are TGTGCCAGCAGCTTAAGACAGCTAGAGACCCAGTACTTC.

J is TRBJ2-1 and V is TRBV4-1, with D possibly being TRBD2 (6 bases). Germline V lookup: CDR1 MGHRA, CDR2 YSYEKL. V lost 3 bases to trimming and J lost 5 bases, with 14 bases between them. This CDR3 is 15 amino acids long. The CDR3 reads CASSQLSGVNNEQFF. The CDR3 DNA reads as TGCGCCAGCAGCCAGCTTAGCGGAGTGAACAATGAGCAGTTCTTC.

The chain joins TRBV5-8 to TRBJ1-1, with D possibly being TRBD1 (6 bases). Trimming shortened V by 7 bases and J by 0 bases, and 13 bases separated the two germline ends. Germline CDR1 reads SGHTS; CDR2 reads YDEGEE. The CDR3 covers 14 residues. CDR3 region: CASYPRTVNTEAFF. In nucleotides, the CDR3 is TGTGCCAGCTATCCCCGGACAGTGAACACTGAAGCTTTCTTT.

The chain couples TRBV28 to TRBJ1-5; TRBD1 is a possible D gene (6 bases). Trimming took off 3 bases at V and 2 bases at J, with 14 bases between the two ends. Germline-derived CDR1 and CDR2 are MDHEN and SYDVKM. This CDR3 has 16 amino acids. The CDR3 loop reads CASSFTGTRGNQPQHF. CDR3 nucleotide sequence: TGTGCCAGCAGTTTTACCGGGACAAGGGGCAATCAGCCCCAGCATTTT.

The V gene is TRBV7-9, the J gene TRBJ1-3; TRBD1 matches 8 bases. CDR3 length: 16 residues. Germline loops: CDR1 SEHNR, CDR2 FQNEAQ (reference sequence). Germline trimming cut 5 bases from V and 6 bases from J; bases unmatched to any gene: 12. The CDR3, as DNA: TGTGCCAGCAGCGGGTACGACAGGGGCAACACAAACACCATATATTTT. This sequence encodes CASSGYDRGNTNTIYF. The full variable domain, rest sourced from reference TRBV7-9 and TRBJ1-3, is DTGVSQNPRHKITKRGQNVTFRCDPISEHNRLYWYRQTLGQGPEFLTYFQNEAQLEKSRLLSDRFSAERPKGSFSTLEIQRTEQGDSAMYLCASSGYDRGNTNTIYFGEGSWLTVV.

The V call is TRBV6-6, the J call TRBJ2-7; TRBD2 is a possible D gene (6 bases). The CDR3 spans 14 residues. The germline V gene encodes CDR1 MNHNY and CDR2 SVGAGI (reference sequence). The V end was cut by 6 bases, the J end by 3 bases, with 15 bases between. CDR3 nucleotides: TGTGCCAGCAGCTCTATTACCGGGAGCTACGAGCAGTACTTC. Amino acids: CASSSITGSYEQYF.

The chain carries TRBV28 and TRBJ1-6; a possible D gene is TRBD1 (5 bases). Germline loops: CDR1 MDHEN, CDR2 SYDVKM. With 2 bases removed from V and 7 bases from J, the gap between germline ends came to 9 bases. CDR3 length: 14 residues. The CDR3 spells CASSLASGNSPLHF. Here the CDR3 DNA reads TGTGCCAGCAGTTTAGCTTCAGGGAATTCACCCCTCCACTTT.

The chain uses TRBV5-1 and TRBJ2-3; unclear D gene. The CDR3 contains 14 residues. The V gene's germline CDR1 is SGHRS and CDR2 YFSETQ. Trimming cost V 0 bases and J 0 bases, with 5 bases left between them. This CDR3 reads CASSLEPSTDTQYF. As DNA, the CDR3 is TGCGCCAGCAGCTTGGAGCCTAGCACAGATACGCAGTATTTT.

CDR3 in DNA: TGCAGCGTAGGCGGCGGGTGGAGCTCCTACGAGCAGTACTTC. Protein sequence: CSVGGGWSSYEQYF. The gene calls are TRBV29-1 and TRBJ2-7; TRBD2 might be the D (5 bases). Looked up from germline, CDR1 is SQVTM and CDR2 is ANQGSEA. This CDR3 is built from 14 residues. Trimming took off 6 bases at V and 0 bases at J, with 15 bases between the two ends.

The chain combines TRBV28 with TRBJ1-2; a possible D gene is TRBD1 (6 bases). There are 12 residues in the CDR3. CDR1 is MDHEN and CDR2 is SYDVKM in the germline V gene. The ends were cut back, 7 bases at V and 8 bases at J, with 14 bases in the middle. CDR3 region: CASITQGLGYTF. In DNA, the CDR3 is TGTGCCAGCATCACCCAGGGGTTGGGCTACACCTTC.

The J gene is TRBJ2-2, the V gene TRBV7-9; no clear D gene. CDR1 and CDR2 (germline): SEHNR, FQNEAQ (reference sequence). The V gene lost 1 base and the J gene lost 8 bases, with 17 bases spanning the gap. CDR3 size: 16 residues. The CDR3 sequence: CASSLVGSIGAGELFF. For the CDR3, the DNA is TGTGCCAGCAGCTTAGTGGGTAGCATCGGAGCGGGGGAGCTGTTTTTT.

The chain combines TRBV4-1 with TRBJ1-1, with TRBD1 as a possible D gene (5 bases). The CDR3 sequence is 14 residues long. Germline V gene lookup returns CDR1 MGHRA and CDR2 YSYEKL. The V end was cut by 0 bases, the J end by 3 bases, with 8 bases between. CDR3 bases: TGCGCCAGCAGCCAAGACAGGGCGTACACTGAAGCTTTCTTT. This codes for CASSQDRAYTEAFF.

J is TRBJ2-3 and V is TRBV10-3; maybe TRBD1 (7 bases). This CDR3 has 13 amino acids. Trimming removed 11 bases at V and 6 bases at J, with 18 bases between. Germline values: CDR1 ENHRY, CDR2 SYGVKD. DNA of the CDR3: TGTGCCTTTTCCAGGGGGGCTGTGGATACGCAGTATTTT. Amino acids: CAFSRGAVDTQYF.